This T cell receptor (beta chain) was recovered during a study of blood T cell repertoires in COVID-19. As for the study in general: The samples span acute and convalescent COVID-19 from the United States, Italy and Spain. PBMCs, B-cell-depleted T cells, or T cells were the source of the cDNA or gDNA that made up the material.

Original processing methods: Nucleated cell number was recorded as an estimate derived from reference gene primer amplification. Clones were read by immunoSEQ multiplex PCR, and TCRdb kept only the in-frame ones, dropping some. The D gene and trimming were derived from the DNA, and the V and J assignments and clone size from that table. The sample consists of more than 95,000 clones, 85% of them appearing once. Germline lookup yields CDR1 SGDLS and CDR2 YYNGEE. The V gene end was trimmed by 1 base and the J gene end by 8 bases; junction bases not matched to a gene: 6. The CDR3 has 14 residues. V gene TRBV9 combines with J gene TRBJ2-1, with 7 bases fitting TRBD1. The sequenced sample consisted of peripheral blood. The origin of this receptor is a middle-aged man with acute or convalescent COVID-19. CDR3 protein: CASSVSSRGYEQFF. The CDR3 nucleotides are TGTGCCAGCAGCGTATCTTCCAGGGGGTATGAGCAGTTCTTC.